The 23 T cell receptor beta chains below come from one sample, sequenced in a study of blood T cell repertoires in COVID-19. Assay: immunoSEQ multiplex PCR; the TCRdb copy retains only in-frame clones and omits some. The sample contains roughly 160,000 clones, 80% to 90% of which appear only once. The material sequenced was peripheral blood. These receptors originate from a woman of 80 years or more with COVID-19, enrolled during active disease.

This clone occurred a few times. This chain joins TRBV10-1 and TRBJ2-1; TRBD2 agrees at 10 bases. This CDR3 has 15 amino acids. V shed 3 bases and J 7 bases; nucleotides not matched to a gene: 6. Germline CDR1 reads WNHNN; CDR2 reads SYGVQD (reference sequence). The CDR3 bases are TGCGCCAGCAGTGATAGCGGGAGGAATCCGAATGAGCAGTTCTTC. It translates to CASSDSGRNPNEQFF.

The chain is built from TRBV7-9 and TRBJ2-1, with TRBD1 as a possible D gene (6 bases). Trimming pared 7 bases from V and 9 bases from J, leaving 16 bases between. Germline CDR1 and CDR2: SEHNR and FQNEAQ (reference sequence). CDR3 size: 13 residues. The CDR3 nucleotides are TGTGCCAGCAATTCAGGGGCCCATGGTGAGCAGTTCTTC. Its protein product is CASNSGAHGEQFF. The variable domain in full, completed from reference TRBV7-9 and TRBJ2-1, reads DTGVSQNPRHKITKRGQNVTFRCDPISEHNRLYWYRQTLGQGPEFLTYFQNEAQLEKSRLLSDRFSAERPKGSFSTLEIQRTEQGDSAMYLCASNSGAHGEQFFGPGTRLTVL.

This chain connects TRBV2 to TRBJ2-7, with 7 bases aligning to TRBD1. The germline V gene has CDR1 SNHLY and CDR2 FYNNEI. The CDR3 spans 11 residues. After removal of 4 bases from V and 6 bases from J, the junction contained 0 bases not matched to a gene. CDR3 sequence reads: CASSGTGEQYF. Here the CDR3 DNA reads TGTGCCAGCAGTGGGACAGGCGAGCAGTACTTC.

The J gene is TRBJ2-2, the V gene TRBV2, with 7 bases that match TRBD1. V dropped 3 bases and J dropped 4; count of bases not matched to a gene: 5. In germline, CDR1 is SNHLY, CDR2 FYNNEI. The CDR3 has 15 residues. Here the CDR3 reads CASSDLTGSTGELFF. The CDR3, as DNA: TGTGCCAGCAGTGACTTGACAGGGTCCACCGGGGAGCTGTTTTTT.

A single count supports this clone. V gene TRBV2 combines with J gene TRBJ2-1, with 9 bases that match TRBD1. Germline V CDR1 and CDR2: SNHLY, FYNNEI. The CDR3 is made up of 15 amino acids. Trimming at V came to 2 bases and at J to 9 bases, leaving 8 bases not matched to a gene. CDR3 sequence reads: CASSEQGTGLGEQFF. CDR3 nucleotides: TGTGCCAGCAGTGAACAAGGGACAGGGCTAGGTGAGCAGTTCTTC.

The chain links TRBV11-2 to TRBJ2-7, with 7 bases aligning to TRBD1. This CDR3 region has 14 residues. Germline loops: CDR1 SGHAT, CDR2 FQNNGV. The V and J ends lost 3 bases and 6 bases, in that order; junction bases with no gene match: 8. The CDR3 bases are TGTGCCAGCAGCTTTGACAGGGTGTCGGGCGAGCAGTACTTC. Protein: CASSFDRVSGEQYF.

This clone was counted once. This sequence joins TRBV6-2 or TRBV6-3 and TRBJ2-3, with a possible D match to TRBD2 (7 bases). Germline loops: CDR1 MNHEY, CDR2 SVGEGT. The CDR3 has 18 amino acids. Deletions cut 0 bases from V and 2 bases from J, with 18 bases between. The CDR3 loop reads CASSYSIWTRDITDTQYF. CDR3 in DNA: TGTGCCAGCAGTTACTCGATATGGACTAGGGACATCACAGATACGCAGTATTTT.

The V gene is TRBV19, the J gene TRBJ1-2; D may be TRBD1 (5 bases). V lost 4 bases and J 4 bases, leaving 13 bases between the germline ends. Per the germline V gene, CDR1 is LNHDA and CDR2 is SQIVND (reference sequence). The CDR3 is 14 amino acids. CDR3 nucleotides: TGTGCCAGTAGTAACCGCCCAGGGTCCTATGGCTACACCTTC. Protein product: CASSNRPGSYGYTF.

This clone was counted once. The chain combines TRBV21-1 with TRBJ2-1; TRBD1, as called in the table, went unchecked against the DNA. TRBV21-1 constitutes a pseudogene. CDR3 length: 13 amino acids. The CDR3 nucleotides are TGTGCCAGCAGCAAAGACAGGGACCATGAGCAGTTCTTC. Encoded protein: CASSKDRDHEQFF.

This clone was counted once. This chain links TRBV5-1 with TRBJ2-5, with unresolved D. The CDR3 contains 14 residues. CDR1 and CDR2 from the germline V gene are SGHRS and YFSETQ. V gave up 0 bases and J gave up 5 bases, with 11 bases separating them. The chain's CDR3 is CASSLAAPGETQYF. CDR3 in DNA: TGCGCCAGCAGCTTGGCTGCCCCCGGGGAGACCCAGTACTTC.

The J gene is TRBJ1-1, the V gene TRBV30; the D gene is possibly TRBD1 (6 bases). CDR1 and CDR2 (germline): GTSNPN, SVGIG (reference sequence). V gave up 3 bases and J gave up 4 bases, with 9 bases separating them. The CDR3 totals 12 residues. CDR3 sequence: CAWRGAGTEAFF. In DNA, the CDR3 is TGTGCCTGGAGGGGGGCGGGCACTGAAGCTTTCTTT.

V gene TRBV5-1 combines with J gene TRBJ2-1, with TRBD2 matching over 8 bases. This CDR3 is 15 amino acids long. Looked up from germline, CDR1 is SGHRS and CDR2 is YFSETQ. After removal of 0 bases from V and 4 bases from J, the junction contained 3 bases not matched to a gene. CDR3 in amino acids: CASSLVASGYNEQFF. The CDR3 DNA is TGCGCCAGCAGCTTGGTTGCTAGCGGGTACAATGAGCAGTTCTTC.

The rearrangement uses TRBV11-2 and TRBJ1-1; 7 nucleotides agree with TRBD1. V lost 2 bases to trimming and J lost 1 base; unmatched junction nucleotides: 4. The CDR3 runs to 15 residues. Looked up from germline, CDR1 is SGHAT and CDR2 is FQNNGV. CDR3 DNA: TGTGCCAGCAGCTTACTTTGGACAGGGAACACTGAAGCTTTCTTT. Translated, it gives CASSLLWTGNTEAFF.

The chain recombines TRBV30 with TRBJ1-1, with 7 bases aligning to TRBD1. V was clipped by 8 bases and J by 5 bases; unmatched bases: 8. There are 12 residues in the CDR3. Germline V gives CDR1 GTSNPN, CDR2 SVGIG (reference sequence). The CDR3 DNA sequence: TGTGCCGGCCTCAGGGGGAGGACTGAAGCTTTCTTT. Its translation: CAGLRGRTEAFF.

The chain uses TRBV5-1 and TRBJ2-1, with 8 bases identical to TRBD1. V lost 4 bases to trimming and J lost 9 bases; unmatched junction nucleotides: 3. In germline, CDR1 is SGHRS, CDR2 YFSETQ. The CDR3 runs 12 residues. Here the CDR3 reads CASSSGQGEQFF. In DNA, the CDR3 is TGCGCCAGCAGCAGCGGACAGGGTGAGCAGTTCTTC. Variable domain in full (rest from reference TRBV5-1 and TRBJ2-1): KAGVTQTPRYLIKTRGQQVTLSCSPISGHRSVSWYQQTPGQGLQFLFEYFSETQRNKGNFPGRFSGRQFSNSRSEMNVSTLELGDSALYLCASSSGQGEQFFGPGTRLTVL.

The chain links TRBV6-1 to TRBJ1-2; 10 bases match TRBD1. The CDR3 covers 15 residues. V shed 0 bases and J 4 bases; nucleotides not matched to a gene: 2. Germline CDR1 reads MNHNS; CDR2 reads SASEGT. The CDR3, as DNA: TGTGCCAGCAGTGAAGCGGGACAGGGGACCTATGGCTACACCTTC. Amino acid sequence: CASSEAGQGTYGYTF.

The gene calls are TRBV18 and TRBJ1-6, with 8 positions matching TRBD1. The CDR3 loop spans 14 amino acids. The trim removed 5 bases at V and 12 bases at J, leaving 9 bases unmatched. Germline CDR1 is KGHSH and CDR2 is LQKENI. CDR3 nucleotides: TGTGCCAGCTCAGGAGGCAGGGGGCGAGAACCCCTCCACTTT. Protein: CASSGGRGREPLHF.

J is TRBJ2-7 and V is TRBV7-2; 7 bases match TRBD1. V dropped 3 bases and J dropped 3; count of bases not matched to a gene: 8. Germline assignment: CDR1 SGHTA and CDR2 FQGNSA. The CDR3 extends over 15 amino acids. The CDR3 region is CASSFPGQSLYEQYF. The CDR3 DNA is TGTGCCAGCAGCTTCCCGGGACAGAGCCTCTACGAGCAGTACTTC.

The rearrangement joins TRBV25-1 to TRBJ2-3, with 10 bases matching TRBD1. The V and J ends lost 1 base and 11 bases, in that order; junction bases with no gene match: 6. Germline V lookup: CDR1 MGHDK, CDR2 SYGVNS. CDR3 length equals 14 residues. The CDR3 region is CASSEWGDRGGQYF. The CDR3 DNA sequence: TGTGCCAGCAGTGAATGGGGGGACAGGGGTGGGCAGTATTTT.

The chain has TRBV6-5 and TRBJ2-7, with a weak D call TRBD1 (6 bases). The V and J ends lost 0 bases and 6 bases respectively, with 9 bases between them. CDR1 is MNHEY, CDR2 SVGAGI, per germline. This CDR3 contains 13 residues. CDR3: CASSYSQGLEQYF. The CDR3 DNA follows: TGTGCCAGCAGTTACTCCCAGGGGCTCGAGCAGTACTTC.

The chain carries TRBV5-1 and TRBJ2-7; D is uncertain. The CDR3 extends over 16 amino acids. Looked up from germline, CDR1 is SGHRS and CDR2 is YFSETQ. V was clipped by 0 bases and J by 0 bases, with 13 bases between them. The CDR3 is CASSLVGGTVSYEQYF. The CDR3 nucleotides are TGCGCCAGCAGCTTGGTCGGCGGAACCGTCTCCTACGAGCAGTACTTC. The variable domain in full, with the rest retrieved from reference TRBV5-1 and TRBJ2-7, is KAGVTQTPRYLIKTRGQQVTLSCSPISGHRSVSWYQQTPGQGLQFLFEYFSETQRNKGNFPGRFSGRQFSNSRSEMNVSTLELGDSALYLCASSLVGGTVSYEQYFGPGTRLTVT.

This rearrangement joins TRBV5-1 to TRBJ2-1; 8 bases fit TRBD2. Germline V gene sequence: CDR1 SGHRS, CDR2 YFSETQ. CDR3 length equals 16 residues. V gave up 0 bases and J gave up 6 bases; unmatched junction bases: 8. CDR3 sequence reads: CASSLAGTRGLNEQFF. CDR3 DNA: TGCGCCAGCAGCTTGGCCGGGACTAGGGGTCTCAATGAGCAGTTCTTC.

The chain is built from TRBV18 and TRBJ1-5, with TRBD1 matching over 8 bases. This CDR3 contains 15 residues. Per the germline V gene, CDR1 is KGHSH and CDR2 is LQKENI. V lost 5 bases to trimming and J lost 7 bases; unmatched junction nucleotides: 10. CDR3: CASSGTGQGGQPQHF. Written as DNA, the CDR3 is TGTGCCAGCTCAGGGACAGGACAGGGTGGCCAGCCCCAGCATTTT.